Shown below are 17 T cell receptor beta chains from a single sample sequenced in a study of sequential checkpoint blockade in melanoma. Only in-frame clones appear in the TCRdb table, and some are missing; sequencing was by immunoSEQ multiplex PCR. The table includes about 22,000 clones, around two thirds detected once. Regarding treatment: randomized to nivolumab then ipilimumab (arm A) or the reverse (arm B). This specimen was CD8+ T cells sorted from blood (inferred from file names), taken from a patient given nivolumab and ipilimumab in sequence. The receptor set was obtained from a human donor with melanoma.

This chain joins TRBV15 and TRBJ1-4, with D tentatively TRBD1 (5 bases). The germline CDR1 and CDR2 sequences are LNHNV and YYDKDF (reference sequence). The CDR3 loop spans 13 amino acids. Trimming stripped 9 bases from V and 0 bases from J, with 8 bases between. The CDR3 here is CATQAATNEKLFF. CDR3 sequence (DNA): TGTGCCACACAGGCCGCAACTAATGAAAAACTGTTTTTT.

CDR3 nucleotides: TGTGCCAGCAGGAGTACCGGGACTAGCGGGGGGAACAATGAGCAGTTCTTC. It specifies CASRSTGTSGGNNEQFF. The rearrangement links TRBV7-9 to TRBJ2-1, with 15 nucleotides matching TRBD2. The germline V gene encodes CDR1 SEHNR and CDR2 FQNEAQ (reference sequence). The V and J ends lost 6 bases and 5 bases, in that order; junction bases with no gene match: 8. The CDR3 is made up of 17 amino acids.

This clone was picked up a small number of times. V usage is TRBV5-5 and J usage is TRBJ2-3; no clear D gene. Germline loops: CDR1 SGHKS, CDR2 YYEKEE (reference sequence). The CDR3 is 15 amino acids. V shed 4 bases and J shed 2 bases, with 14 bases lying between them. The DNA for the CDR3 is TGTGCCAGCAGCCCTCGGTTAGCAGACACAGATACGCAGTATTTT. Amino acid sequence: CASSPRLADTDTQYF.

In the case of this clone: Additional DNA sequences in this sample encode the identical CDR3. The chain combines TRBV7-9 with TRBJ2-3; 9 bases match TRBD2. Germline CDR1 SEHNR, CDR2 FQNEAQ (reference sequence). The CDR3 loop spans 16 amino acids. Trimming removed 0 bases from V and 4 bases from J; junction bases left unmatched: 5. The CDR3 loop reads CASSLASSGESDTQYF. For the CDR3, the DNA is TGTGCCAGCAGCTTAGCTTCTAGCGGGGAATCAGATACGCAGTATTTT.

This clone has just one count. The chain recombines TRBV4-1 with TRBJ1-1, with D possibly TRBD1 on 6 matching bases. V lost 0 bases and J lost 4, with 12 bases in between. This CDR3 contains 15 residues. The germline gives CDR1 MGHRA, CDR2 YSYEKL. In DNA, the CDR3 is TGCGCCAGCAGCCAAGACGCAGGGGCGGGCACTGAAGCTTTCTTT. Protein sequence: CASSQDAGAGTEAFF.

This clone was observed a few times. The chain carries TRBV11-2 and TRBJ2-2, with a tentative D call TRBD2 (7 bases). This CDR3 comprises 15 residues. Germline V lookup: CDR1 SGHAT, CDR2 FQNNGV. V gave up 0 bases and J gave up 7 bases, with 12 bases separating them. The CDR3 is CASSLDGGQSGELFF. DNA of the CDR3: TGTGCCAGCAGCTTAGACGGGGGGCAAAGCGGGGAGCTGTTTTTT. The full variable domain, its missing parts supplied by reference TRBV11-2 and TRBJ2-2, is EAGVAQSPRYKIIEKRQSVAFWCNPISGHATLYWYQQILGQGPKLLIQFQNNGVVDDSQLPKDRFSAERLKGVDSTLKIQPAKLEDSAVYLCASSLDGGQSGELFFGEGSRLTVL.

This clone was seen a handful of times. The V and J genes are TRBV6-6 and TRBJ1-1; D is uncertain. V lost 5 bases and J lost 1, with 11 bases in between. CDR3 size: 14 residues. Germline V gene lookup returns CDR1 MNHNY and CDR2 SVGAGI (reference sequence). CDR3 loop: CASSETPKNTEAFF. CDR3 DNA sequence: TGTGCCAGCAGTGAGACACCAAAGAACACTGAAGCTTTCTTT.

The chain is built from TRBV11-2 and TRBJ2-5; the match to TRBD2 covers 14 bases. Germline-derived CDR1 and CDR2 are SGHAT and FQNNGV. The CDR3 is 16 amino acids. The trim removed 4 bases at V and 4 bases at J, leaving 5 bases unmatched. CDR3 residues: CASSSRTSGGRETQYF. The DNA for the CDR3 is TGTGCCAGCAGCTCACGGACTAGCGGGGGGCGAGAGACCCAGTACTTC.

V and J are TRBV9 and TRBJ1-4, with 9 bases fitting TRBD1. Per germline, CDR1 SGDLS and CDR2 YYNGEE. The J segment lost 8 bases and the V segment lost 0 bases, leaving 8 bases of the junction unmatched. The CDR3 extends over 16 amino acids. The CDR3 DNA sequence: TGTGCCAGCAGCGTAGGAGGGGGACAGGGAAACGAAAAACTGTTTTTT. Its protein is CASSVGGGQGNEKLFF.

This chain uses TRBV7-9 with TRBJ2-5, with TRBD2 matching 8 bases. Per germline, CDR1 SEHNR and CDR2 FQNEAQ (reference sequence). CDR3 length: 15 amino acids. V lost 10 bases to trimming and J lost 5 bases; unmatched junction nucleotides: 15. CDR3 sequence: CAIRGGNWAKETQYF. The CDR3 DNA sequence: TGTGCCATTCGGGGGGGCAATTGGGCCAAGGAGACCCAGTACTTC.

The rearrangement uses TRBV28 and TRBJ2-1; TRBD2 agrees at 9 bases. In germline, CDR1 is MDHEN, CDR2 SYDVKM. This CDR3 spans 15 amino acids. With V trimmed by 9 bases and J by 7 bases, 13 bases remained unmatched. The CDR3 DNA sequence: TGTGCCAGAGTGCTGGCGGGGGGGCGTTGGAATGAGCAGTTCTTC. Protein sequence: CARVLAGGRWNEQFF.

The chain recombines TRBV2 with TRBJ1-1; maybe TRBD1 (5 bases). CDR3 length: 15 residues. Trimming shortened V by 7 bases and J by 4 bases, and 19 bases separated the two germline ends. Germline CDR1 and CDR2: SNHLY and FYNNEI. The CDR3 DNA reads TGTGCCAGCATCTCCCCTCGGGGGGGAATCACTGAAGCTTTCTTT. The encoded protein is CASISPRGGITEAFF.

The chain links TRBV13 to TRBJ2-1, with TRBD2 matching 7 bases. After removal of 2 bases from V and 8 bases from J, the junction contained 6 bases not matched to a gene. Germline CDR1 PRHDT, CDR2 FYEKMQ (reference sequence). The CDR3 covers 14 residues. CDR3 residues: CASSLKGGVDEQFF. The CDR3 DNA reads as TGTGCCAGCAGCTTAAAGGGAGGGGTCGATGAGCAGTTCTTC.

The chain has TRBV6-6 and TRBJ2-7; 9 nucleotides align to TRBD1. V shed 6 bases and J 3 bases; nucleotides not matched to a gene: 3. CDR3 size: 13 residues. Germline V CDR1 and CDR2: MNHNY, SVGAGI (reference sequence). CDR3 sequence reads: CASSRDRVYEQYV. The CDR3 DNA sequence: TGTGCCAGCAGCCGGGACAGGGTCTACGAGCAGTACGTC.

The chain uses TRBV11-2 and TRBJ1-1; 8 bases line up with TRBD1. Germline V gene sequence: CDR1 SGHAT, CDR2 FQNNGV. The V gene end was trimmed by 0 bases and the J gene end by 6 bases; junction bases not matched to a gene: 3. The CDR3 runs 14 residues. The CDR3 DNA follows: TGTGCCAGCAGCTTAGACAGGGGGCTTGCTGAAGCTTTCTTT. It codes for CASSLDRGLAEAFF.

The chain carries TRBV5-5 and TRBJ1-5; D remains ambiguous. The CDR3 sequence is 15 residues long. Germline V gene data show CDR1 as SGHKS and CDR2 as YYEKEE (reference sequence). V dropped 0 bases and J dropped 0 bases, with 7 bases sitting between them. As DNA, the CDR3 is TGTGCCAGCAGCTTGGCTCCTTATAGCAATCAGCCCCAGCATTTT. This gives the protein CASSLAPYSNQPQHF.

This sequence joins TRBV9 and TRBJ1-1; 9 positions agree with TRBD1. Trimming removed 5 bases from V and 1 base from J; junction bases left unmatched: 9. CDR1 is SGDLS and CDR2 is YYNGEE in the germline V gene. The CDR3 contains 16 residues. DNA for the CDR3: TGTGCCAGCAGACCGACCGGGGGACAGGGGAACACTGAAGCTTTCTTT. Protein product: CASRPTGGQGNTEAFF.